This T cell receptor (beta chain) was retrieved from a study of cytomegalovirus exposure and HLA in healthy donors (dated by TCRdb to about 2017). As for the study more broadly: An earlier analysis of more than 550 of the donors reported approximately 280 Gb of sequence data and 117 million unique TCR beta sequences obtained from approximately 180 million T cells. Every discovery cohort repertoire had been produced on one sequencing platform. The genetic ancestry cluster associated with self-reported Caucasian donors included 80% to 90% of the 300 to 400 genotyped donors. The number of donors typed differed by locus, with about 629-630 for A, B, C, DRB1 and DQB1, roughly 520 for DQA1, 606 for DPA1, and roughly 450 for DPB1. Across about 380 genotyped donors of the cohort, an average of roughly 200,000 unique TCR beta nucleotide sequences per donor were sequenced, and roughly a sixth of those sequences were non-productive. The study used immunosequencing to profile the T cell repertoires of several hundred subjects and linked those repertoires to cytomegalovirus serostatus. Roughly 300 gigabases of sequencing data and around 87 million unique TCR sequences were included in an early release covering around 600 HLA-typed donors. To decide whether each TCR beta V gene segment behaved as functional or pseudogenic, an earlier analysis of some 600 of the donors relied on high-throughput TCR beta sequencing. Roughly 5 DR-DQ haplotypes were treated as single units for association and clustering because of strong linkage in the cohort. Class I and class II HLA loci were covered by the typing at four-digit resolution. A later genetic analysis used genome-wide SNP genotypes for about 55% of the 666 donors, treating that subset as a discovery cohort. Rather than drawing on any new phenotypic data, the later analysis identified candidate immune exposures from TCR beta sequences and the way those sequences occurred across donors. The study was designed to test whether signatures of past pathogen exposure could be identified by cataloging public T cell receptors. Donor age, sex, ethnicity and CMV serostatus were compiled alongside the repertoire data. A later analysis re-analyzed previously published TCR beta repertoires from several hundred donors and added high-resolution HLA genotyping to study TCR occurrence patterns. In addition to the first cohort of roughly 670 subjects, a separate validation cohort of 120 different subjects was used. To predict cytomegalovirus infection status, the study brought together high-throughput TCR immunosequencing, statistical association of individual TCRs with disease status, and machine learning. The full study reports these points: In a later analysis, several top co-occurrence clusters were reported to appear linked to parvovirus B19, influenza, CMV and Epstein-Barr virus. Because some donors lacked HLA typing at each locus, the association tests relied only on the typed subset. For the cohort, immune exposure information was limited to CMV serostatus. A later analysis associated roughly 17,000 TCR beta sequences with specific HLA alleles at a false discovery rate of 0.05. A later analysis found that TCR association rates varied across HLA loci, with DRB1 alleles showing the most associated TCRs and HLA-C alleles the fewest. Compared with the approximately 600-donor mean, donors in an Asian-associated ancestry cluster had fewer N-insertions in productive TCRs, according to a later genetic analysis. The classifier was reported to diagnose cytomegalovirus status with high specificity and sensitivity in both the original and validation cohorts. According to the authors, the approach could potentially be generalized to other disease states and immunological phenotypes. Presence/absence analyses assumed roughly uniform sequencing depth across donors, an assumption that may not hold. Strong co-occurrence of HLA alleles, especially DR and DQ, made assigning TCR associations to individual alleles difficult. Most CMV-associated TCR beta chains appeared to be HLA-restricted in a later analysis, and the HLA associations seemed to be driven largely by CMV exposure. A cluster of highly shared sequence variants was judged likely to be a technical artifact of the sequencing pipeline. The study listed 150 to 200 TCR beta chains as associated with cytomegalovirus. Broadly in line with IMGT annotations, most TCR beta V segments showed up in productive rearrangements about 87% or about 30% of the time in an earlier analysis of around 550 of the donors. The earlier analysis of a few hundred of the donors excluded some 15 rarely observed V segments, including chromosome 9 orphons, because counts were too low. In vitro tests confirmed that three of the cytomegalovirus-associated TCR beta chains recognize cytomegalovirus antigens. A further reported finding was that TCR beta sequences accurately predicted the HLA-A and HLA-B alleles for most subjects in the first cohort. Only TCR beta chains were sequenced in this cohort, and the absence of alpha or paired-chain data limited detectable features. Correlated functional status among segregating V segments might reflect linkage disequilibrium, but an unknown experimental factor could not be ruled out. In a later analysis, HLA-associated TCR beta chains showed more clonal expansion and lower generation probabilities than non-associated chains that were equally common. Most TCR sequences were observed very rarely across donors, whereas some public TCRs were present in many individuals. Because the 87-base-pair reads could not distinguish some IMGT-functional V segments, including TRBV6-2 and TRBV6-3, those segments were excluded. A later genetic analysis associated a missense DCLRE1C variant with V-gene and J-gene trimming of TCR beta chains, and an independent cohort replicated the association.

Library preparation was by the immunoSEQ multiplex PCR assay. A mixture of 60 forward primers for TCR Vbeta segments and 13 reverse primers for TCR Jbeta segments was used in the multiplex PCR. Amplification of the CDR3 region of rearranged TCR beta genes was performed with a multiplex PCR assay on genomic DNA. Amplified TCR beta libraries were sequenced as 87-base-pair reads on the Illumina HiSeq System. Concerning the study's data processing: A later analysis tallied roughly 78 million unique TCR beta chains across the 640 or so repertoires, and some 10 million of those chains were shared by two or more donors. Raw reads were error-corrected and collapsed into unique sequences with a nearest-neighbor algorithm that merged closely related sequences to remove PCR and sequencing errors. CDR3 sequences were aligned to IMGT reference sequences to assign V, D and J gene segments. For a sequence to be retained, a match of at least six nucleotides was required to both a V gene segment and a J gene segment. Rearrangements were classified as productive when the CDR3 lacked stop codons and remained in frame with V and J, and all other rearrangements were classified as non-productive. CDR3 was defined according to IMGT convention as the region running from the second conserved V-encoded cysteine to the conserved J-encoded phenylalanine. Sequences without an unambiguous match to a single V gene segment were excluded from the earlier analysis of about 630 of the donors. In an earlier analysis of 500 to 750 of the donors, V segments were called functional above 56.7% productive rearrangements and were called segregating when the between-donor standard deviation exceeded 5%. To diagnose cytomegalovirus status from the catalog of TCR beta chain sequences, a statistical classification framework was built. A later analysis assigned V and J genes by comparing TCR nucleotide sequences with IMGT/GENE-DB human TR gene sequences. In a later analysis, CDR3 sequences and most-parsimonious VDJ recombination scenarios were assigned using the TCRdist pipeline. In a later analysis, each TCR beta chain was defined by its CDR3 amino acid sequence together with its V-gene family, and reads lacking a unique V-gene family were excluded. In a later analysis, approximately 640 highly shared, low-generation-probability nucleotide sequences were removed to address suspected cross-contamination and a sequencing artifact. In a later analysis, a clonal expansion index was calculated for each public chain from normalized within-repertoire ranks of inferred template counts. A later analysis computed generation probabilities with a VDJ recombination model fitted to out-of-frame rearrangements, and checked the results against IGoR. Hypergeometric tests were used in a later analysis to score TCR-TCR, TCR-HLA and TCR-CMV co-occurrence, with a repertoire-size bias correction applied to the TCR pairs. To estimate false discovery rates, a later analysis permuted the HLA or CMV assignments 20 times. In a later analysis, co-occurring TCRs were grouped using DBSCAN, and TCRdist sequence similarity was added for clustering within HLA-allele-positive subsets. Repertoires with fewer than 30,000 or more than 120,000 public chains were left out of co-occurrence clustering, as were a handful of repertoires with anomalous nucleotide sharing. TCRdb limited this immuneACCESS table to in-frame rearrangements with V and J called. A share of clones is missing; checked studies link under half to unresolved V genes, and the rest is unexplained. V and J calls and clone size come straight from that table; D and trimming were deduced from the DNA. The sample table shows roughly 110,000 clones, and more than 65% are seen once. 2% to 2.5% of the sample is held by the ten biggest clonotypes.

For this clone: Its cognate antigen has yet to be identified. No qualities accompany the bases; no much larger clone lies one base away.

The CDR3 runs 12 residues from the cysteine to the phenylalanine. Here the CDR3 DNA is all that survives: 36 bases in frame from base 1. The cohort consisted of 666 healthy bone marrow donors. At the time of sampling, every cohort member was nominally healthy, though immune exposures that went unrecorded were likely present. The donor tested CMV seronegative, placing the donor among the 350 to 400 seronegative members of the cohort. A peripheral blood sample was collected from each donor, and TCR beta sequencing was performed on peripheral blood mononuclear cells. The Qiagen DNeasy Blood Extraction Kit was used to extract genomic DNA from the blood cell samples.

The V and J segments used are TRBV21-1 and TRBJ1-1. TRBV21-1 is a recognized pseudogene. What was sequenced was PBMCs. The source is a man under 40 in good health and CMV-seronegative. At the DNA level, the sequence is TGTGCCAGCAGCAGCGGAGGGGGGGACGCTTTCTTT. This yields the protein CASSSGGGDAFF.